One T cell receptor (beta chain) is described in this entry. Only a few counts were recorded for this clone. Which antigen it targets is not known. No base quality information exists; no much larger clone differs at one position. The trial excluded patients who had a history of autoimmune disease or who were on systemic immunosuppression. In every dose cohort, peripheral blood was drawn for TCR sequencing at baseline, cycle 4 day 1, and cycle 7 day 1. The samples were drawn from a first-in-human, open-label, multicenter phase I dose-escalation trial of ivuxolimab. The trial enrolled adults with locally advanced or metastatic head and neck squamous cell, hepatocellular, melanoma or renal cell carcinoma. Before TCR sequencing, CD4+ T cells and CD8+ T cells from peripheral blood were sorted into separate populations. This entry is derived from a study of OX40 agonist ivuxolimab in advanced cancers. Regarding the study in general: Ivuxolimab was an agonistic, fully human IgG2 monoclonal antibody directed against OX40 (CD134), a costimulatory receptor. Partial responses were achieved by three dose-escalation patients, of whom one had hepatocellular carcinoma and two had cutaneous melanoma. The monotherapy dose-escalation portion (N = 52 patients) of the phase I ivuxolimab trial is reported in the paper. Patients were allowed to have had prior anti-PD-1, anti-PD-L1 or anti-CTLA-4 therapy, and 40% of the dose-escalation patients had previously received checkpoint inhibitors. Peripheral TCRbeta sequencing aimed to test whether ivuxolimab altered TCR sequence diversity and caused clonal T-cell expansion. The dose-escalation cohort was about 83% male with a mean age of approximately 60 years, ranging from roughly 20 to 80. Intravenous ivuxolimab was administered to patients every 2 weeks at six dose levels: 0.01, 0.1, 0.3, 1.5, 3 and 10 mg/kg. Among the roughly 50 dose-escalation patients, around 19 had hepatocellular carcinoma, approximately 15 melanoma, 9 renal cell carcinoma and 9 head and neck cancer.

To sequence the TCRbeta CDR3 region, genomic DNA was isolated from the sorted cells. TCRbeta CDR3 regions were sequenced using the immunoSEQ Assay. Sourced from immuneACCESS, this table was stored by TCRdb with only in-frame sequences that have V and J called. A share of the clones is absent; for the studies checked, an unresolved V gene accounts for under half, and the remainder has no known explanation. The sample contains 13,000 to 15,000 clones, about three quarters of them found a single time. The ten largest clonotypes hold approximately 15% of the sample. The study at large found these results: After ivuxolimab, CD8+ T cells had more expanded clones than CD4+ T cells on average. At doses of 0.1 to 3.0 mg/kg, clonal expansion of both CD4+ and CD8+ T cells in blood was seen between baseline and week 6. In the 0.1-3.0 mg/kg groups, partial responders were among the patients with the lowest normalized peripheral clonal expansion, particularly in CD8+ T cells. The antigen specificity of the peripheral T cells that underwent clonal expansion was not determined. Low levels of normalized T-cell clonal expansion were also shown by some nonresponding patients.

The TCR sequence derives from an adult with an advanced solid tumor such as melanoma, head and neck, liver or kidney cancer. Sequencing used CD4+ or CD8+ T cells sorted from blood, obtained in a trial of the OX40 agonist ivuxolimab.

The CDR3 has the sequence CASSLQVTEAFF. The DNA reads TGTGCCAGCAGCCTACAGGTGACTGAAGCTTTCTTT. The chain is made from TRBV7-9 and TRBJ1-1; a tentative D call is TRBD1 (5 bases match). V is cut by 5 bases and J by 5 bases, and the space between the germline ends is 9 bases. According to the germline V gene (reference sequence), CDR1 reads SEHNR and CDR2 reads FQNEAQ. The CDR3 runs 12 amino acids, cysteine and phenylalanine included. Only CDR3 DNA remains: 36 bases, in frame from the first base.